This passage covers 20 T cell receptor beta chains from one sample sequenced in a study of OX40 agonist ivuxolimab in advanced cancers. Clones were read by immunoSEQ multiplex PCR, and TCRdb kept only the in-frame ones, dropping some. Among more than 80,000 clones listed, about 90% were seen once. The material sequenced was CD4+ or CD8+ T cells sorted from blood, taken in a trial of the OX40 agonist ivuxolimab. These receptors were obtained from an adult with an advanced solid tumor such as melanoma, head and neck, liver or kidney cancer.

This chain links TRBV28 with TRBJ1-2; the D gene is possibly TRBD1 (6 bases). The germline V gene encodes CDR1 MDHEN and CDR2 SYDVKM. The V and J ends lost 2 bases and 3 bases respectively, with 7 bases between them. CDR3 length: 13 residues. The CDR3 nucleotides read TGTGCCAGCAGTTTACCAGGGGACTATGGCTACACCTTC. Its protein product is CASSLPGDYGYTF.

This clone appeared a single time. The chain carries TRBV6-6 and TRBJ1-5, with 9 positions matching TRBD1. V was pared by 10 bases and J by 6 bases, with 7 bases of the junction left unmatched. CDR3 length: 13 amino acids. Per the germline V gene, CDR1 is MNHNY and CDR2 is SVGAGI (reference sequence). The CDR3 here is CAIGDRVGQPQHF. The CDR3, as DNA: TGTGCCATCGGGGACAGGGTGGGTCAGCCCCAGCATTTT.

The V call is TRBV7-6, the J call TRBJ2-7; the D is unclear. Germline CDR1 SGHVS, CDR2 FNYEAQ. V lost 1 base, J lost 5 bases, and 9 bases lay in between. The CDR3 is made up of 13 amino acids. The DNA for the CDR3 is TGTGCCAGCAGCTTAGTCTCCGGTCACGAGCAGTACTTC. It codes for CASSLVSGHEQYF.

The rearrangement joins TRBV4-3 to TRBJ1-2; 9 bases match TRBD1. V trimming: 4 bases; J trimming: 5 bases; junction bases outside the gene matches: 5. The CDR3 length is 14 residues. CDR1 and CDR2 from the germline V gene are LGHNA and YSLEER. Here the CDR3 reads CASSRKGQGYGYTF. As DNA, the CDR3 is TGCGCCAGCAGCCGTAAGGGACAGGGTTATGGCTACACCTTC.

This sequence joins TRBV15 and TRBJ1-1, with D possibly TRBD1 on 6 matching bases. CDR1 is LNHNV, CDR2 YYDKDF, per germline (reference sequence). The CDR3 has 13 residues. Between the trimmed V and J ends, which lost 5 bases and 1 base, there was a span of 8 bases. Here the CDR3 DNA reads TGTGCCACCAGCCAGGACAGGAACACTGAAGCTTTCTTT. It codes for CATSQDRNTEAFF.

The chain recombines TRBV6-4 with TRBJ1-5, with unresolved D. V was pared by 3 bases and J by 5 bases, with 14 bases between. Germline lookup yields CDR1 MRHNA and CDR2 SNTAGT. This CDR3 comprises 15 residues. As DNA, the CDR3 is TGTGCCAGCAGTGAGCTTAGAGGGAGTGATCAGCCCCAGCATTTT. Translated, it gives CASSELRGSDQPQHF.

The rearrangement uses TRBV6-5 and TRBJ2-1; D not resolved. The germline gives CDR1 MNHEY, CDR2 SVGAGI. The CDR3 is 15 amino acids. V was trimmed by 0 bases and J by 9 bases, leaving 15 bases between them. CDR3 amino acids: CASSYSNGPRGEQFF. The CDR3 DNA sequence: TGTGCCAGCAGTTACTCGAACGGCCCGCGTGGTGAGCAGTTCTTC.

The V and J genes are TRBV30 and TRBJ2-1; the match to TRBD2 covers 8 bases. The CDR3 is 14 amino acids. Germline V gene lookup returns CDR1 GTSNPN and CDR2 SVGIG (reference sequence). The V and J ends lost 2 bases and 9 bases, in that order; junction bases with no gene match: 9. Written as DNA, the CDR3 is TGTGCCTGGAGTCTCGGGACTAGTTTCATTGAGCAGTTCTTC. It is translated as CAWSLGTSFIEQFF.

This clone was seen more than once but under ten times. The chain joins TRBV19 to TRBJ1-2, with D unresolved. The CDR3 extends over 11 amino acids. In germline, CDR1 is LNHDA, CDR2 SQIVND (reference sequence). Trimming stripped 1 base from V and 13 bases from J, with 10 bases between. The CDR3 bases are TGTGCCAGTAGTATAGGTGCATTGGGCACCTTC. It translates to CASSIGALGTF.

This chain links TRBV6-1 with TRBJ2-1; 11 bases agree with TRBD2. Trimming at V came to 4 bases and at J to 7 bases, leaving 6 bases not matched to a gene. CDR1 MNHNS and CDR2 SASEGT come from the germline V gene. This CDR3 comprises 15 residues. CDR3 DNA sequence: TGTGCCAGCAGTGCAACTAGCGGGAGTTTTAATGAGCAGTTCTTC. Translation: CASSATSGSFNEQFF.

The chain joins TRBV15 to TRBJ2-2; D gene uncertain. This CDR3 contains 15 residues. Germline CDR1 and CDR2: LNHNV and YYDKDF (reference sequence). Trimming removed 3 bases from V and 0 bases from J, with 8 bases in between. The CDR3 region has the DNA TGTGCCACCAGCAGCCCGTTCGCGAACACCGGGGAGCTGTTTTTT. This codes for CATSSPFANTGELFF.

This clone has a handful of counts. The chain recombines TRBV7-2 with TRBJ1-6; unclear D gene. Per the germline V gene, CDR1 is SGHTA and CDR2 is FQGNSA. The CDR3 has 12 amino acids. Trimming removed 1 base at V and 9 bases at J, with 4 bases between. This chain's CDR3 is CASSLGGSPLHF. The CDR3 nucleotides are TGTGCCAGCAGCTTAGGGGGTTCACCCCTCCACTTT.

The V call is TRBV30, the J call TRBJ2-1, with 14 bases matching TRBD2. Germline values: CDR1 GTSNPN, CDR2 SVGIG (reference sequence). This CDR3 is 16 amino acids long. V trimming: 3 bases; J trimming: 1 base; junction bases outside the gene matches: 2. The CDR3 DNA sequence: TGTGCCTGGAGAGGGACTAGCGGGAGATCCTACAATGAGCAGTTCTTC. Its protein product is CAWRGTSGRSYNEQFF.

J is TRBJ2-1 and V is TRBV27, with D possibly matching TRBD1 (6 bases). Trimming pared 8 bases from V and 0 bases from J, leaving 11 bases between. From germline, CDR1 is MNHEY and CDR2 SMNVEV (reference sequence). The length of the CDR3 is 14 residues. CDR3 amino acids: CASVMDSSYNEQFF. CDR3 bases: TGTGCCAGCGTTATGGACAGCTCCTACAATGAGCAGTTCTTC.

The chain joins TRBV11-2 to TRBJ2-1; TRBD2 matches 12 bases. Losses at the gene ends were 1 base for V and 7 bases for J; bases not matched to a gene: 14. This CDR3 is built from 19 residues. Germline loops: CDR1 SGHAT, CDR2 FQNNGV. For the CDR3, the DNA is TGTGCCAGCAGCTTAGGTAGTTCTAGCGGGGGGGCCCCTACTAATGAGCAGTTCTTC. Amino acid sequence: CASSLGSSSGGAPTNEQFF.

The genes are TRBV27 and TRBJ2-7; D not certain. V was clipped by 4 bases and J by 3 bases, with 1 base between them. CDR1 and CDR2 from the germline V gene are MNHEY and SMNVEV (reference sequence). This CDR3 comprises 10 residues. In nucleotides, the CDR3 is TGTGCCAGCAGTTACTACGAGCAGTACTTC. This translates into CASSYYEQYF.

This chain joins TRBV7-9 and TRBJ2-3; 10 bases align to TRBD2. V trimming: 1 base; J trimming: 3 bases; junction bases outside the gene matches: 1. Germline lookup yields CDR1 SEHNR and CDR2 FQNEAQ (reference sequence). The CDR3 runs 15 residues. The CDR3 sequence: CASSLGSGRTDTQYF. The DNA for the CDR3 is TGTGCCAGCAGCTTAGGTAGCGGGAGGACAGATACGCAGTATTTT.

The chain recombines TRBV2 with TRBJ1-5, with a possible D match to TRBD1 (5 bases). The CDR3 spans 15 residues. Germline loops: CDR1 SNHLY, CDR2 FYNNEI. Deletions cut 1 base from V and 6 bases from J, with 13 bases between. DNA for the CDR3: TGTGCCAGCAGTGAAGGGGGGGTAAGTGGTCAGCCCCAGCATTTT. Residues: CASSEGGVSGQPQHF.

The CDR3 bases are TGTGCCAGCAGTGAATATTCAGGAAACACCATATATTTT. As protein: CASSEYSGNTIYF. The rearrangement uses TRBV2 and TRBJ1-3; D not certain. Germline V gene lookup returns CDR1 SNHLY and CDR2 FYNNEI. Trimming removed 2 bases at V and 4 bases at J, with 6 bases between. CDR3 length: 13 residues.

This chain uses TRBV9 with TRBJ2-3; unclear D gene. The ends were cut back, 0 bases at V and 5 bases at J, with 4 bases in the middle. The CDR3 runs to 12 residues. Germline-derived CDR1 and CDR2 are SGDLS and YYNGEE. CDR3 protein: CASSVDVDTQYF. DNA for the CDR3: TGTGCCAGCAGCGTAGATGTAGATACGCAGTATTTT.